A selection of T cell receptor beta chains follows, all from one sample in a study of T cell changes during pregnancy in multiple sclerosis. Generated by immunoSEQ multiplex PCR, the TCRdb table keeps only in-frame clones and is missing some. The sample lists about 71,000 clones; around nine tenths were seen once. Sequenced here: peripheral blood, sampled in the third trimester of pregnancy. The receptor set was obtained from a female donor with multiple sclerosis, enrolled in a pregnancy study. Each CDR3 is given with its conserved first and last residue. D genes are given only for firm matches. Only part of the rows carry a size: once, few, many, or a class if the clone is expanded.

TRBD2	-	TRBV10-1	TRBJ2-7	CASSESFLAGGFVAYEQYF	TGCGCCAGCAGTGAGTCGTTTCTAGCGGGAGGGTTCGTCGCCTACGAGCAGTACTTC
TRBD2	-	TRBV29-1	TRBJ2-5	CSVSLAGGQETQYF	TGCAGCGTGAGCCTAGCGGGAGGACAAGAGACCCAGTACTTC
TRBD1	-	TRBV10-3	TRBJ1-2	CAAGQGGYGYTF	TGTGCCGCGGGACAGGGAGGCTATGGCTACACCTTC
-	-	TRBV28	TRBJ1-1	CASTAGTEAFF	TGTGCCAGCACCGCAGGGACTGAAGCTTTCTTT
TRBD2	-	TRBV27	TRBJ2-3	CASALHGTSGSDTQYF	TGTGCCAGCGCCCTCCACGGGACTAGCGGGAGTGATACGCAGTATTTT
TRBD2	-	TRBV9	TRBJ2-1	CASSAGTSVYNEQFF	TGTGCCAGCAGCGCCGGGACTAGCGTCTACAATGAGCAGTTCTTC
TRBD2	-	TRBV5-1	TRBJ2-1	CASMNSGKYNEQFF	TGCGCCAGCATGAACAGCGGGAAATACAATGAGCAGTTCTTC
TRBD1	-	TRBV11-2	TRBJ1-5	CASSLDLGQNQPQHF	TGTGCCAGCAGCTTAGATCTGGGACAGAATCAGCCCCAGCATTTT
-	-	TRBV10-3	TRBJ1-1	CAISEGRRGMNTEAFF	TGTGCCATCAGTGAGGGGCGACGGGGAATGAACACTGAAGCTTTCTTT
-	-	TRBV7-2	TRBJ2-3	CASRGGESTDTQYF	TGTGCCAGCAGGGGCGGGGAAAGCACAGATACGCAGTATTTT
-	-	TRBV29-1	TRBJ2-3	CSVELLGVGADTQYF	TGCAGCGTTGAACTTTTGGGCGTAGGCGCAGATACGCAGTATTTT
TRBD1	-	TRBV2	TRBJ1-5	CASRPDRGNQPQHF	TGTGCCAGCCGACCCGACAGGGGCAATCAGCCCCAGCATTTT
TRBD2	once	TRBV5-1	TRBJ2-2	CASSLAPSGIDTGELFF	TGCGCCAGCAGCTTGGCGCCTAGCGGAATTGACACCGGGGAGCTGTTTTTT
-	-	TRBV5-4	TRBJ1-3	CASSLLSENSGNTIYF	TGTGCCAGCAGCCTGTTATCGGAGAACTCTGGAAACACCATATATTTT
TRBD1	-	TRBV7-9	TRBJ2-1	CASSLTGENEQFF	TGTGCCAGCAGCCTTACAGGGGAAAATGAGCAGTTCTTC
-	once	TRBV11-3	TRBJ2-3	CASSLDVSVTDTQYF	TGTGCCAGCAGCTTAGATGTCAGCGTAACAGATACGCAGTATTTT
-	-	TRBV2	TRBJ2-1	CATRIGLEEFF	TGTGCCACAAGGATTGGACTTGAAGAGTTCTTC
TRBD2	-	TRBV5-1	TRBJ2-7	CASSPTYGGTSGYEQYF	TGCGCCAGCAGCCCTACATACGGAGGGACTAGCGGCTACGAGCAGTACTTC
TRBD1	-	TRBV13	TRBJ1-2	CASSTDRGIYGYTF	TGTGCCAGCAGCACCGACAGGGGAATTTATGGCTACACCTTC
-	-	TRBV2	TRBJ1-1	CAGTGFVDTEAFF	TGTGCCGGAACAGGGTTTGTGGACACTGAAGCTTTCTTT
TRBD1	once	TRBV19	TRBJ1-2	CASSIFGDSYGYTF	TGTGCCAGTAGTATCTTTGGGGACAGCTATGGCTACACCTTC
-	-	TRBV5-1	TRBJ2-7	CASSLGILSYEQYF	TGCGCCAGCAGCTTGGGTATACTTTCCTACGAGCAGTACTTC
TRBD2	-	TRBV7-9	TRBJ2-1	CATQAGSSYNEQFF	TGTGCCACCCAAGCGGGAAGCTCCTACAATGAGCAGTTCTTC
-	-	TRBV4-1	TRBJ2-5	CASSQGGRETQYF	TGCGCCAGCAGCCAAGGAGGGCGCGAGACCCAGTACTTC
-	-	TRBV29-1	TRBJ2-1	CSVDWRGNYNEQFF	TGCAGCGTTGATTGGCGGGGCAACTACAATGAGCAGTTCTTC
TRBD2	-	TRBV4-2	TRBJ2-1	CASSQAPGTSGRDEQFF	TGTGCCAGCAGCCAAGCCCCGGGCACTAGCGGGAGGGATGAGCAGTTCTTC
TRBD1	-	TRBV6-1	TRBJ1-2	CASSGTGYGYTF	TGTGCCAGCAGTGGGACAGGTTATGGCTACACCTTC
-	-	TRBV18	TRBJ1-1	CASSPPAGNTEAFF	TGTGCCAGCTCACCCCCCGCGGGGAACACTGAAGCTTTCTTT
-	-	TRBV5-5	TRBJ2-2	CASTRGQTNTGELFF	TGTGCCAGCACCCGAGGACAGACGAACACCGGGGAGCTGTTTTTT
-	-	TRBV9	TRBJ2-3	CASSMTSTDTQYF	TGTGCCAGCAGCATGACTAGCACAGATACGCAGTATTTT
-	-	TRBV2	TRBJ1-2	CASSPFDRPNYGYTF	TGTGCCAGCAGTCCCTTCGACAGGCCGAACTATGGCTACACCTTC
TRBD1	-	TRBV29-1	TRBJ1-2	CSVVSNRGNGYTF	TGCAGCGTTGTCTCCAACAGGGGAAATGGCTACACCTTC
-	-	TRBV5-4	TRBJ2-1	CASSLVGYNEQFF	TGTGCCAGCAGCTTAGTCGGCTACAATGAGCAGTTCTTC
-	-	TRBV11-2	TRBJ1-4	CASSQLLQGKGEKLFF	TGTGCCAGCAGCCAACTGCTACAGGGCAAAGGTGAAAAACTGTTTTTT
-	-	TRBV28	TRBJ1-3	CASSLGKNTIYF	TGTGCCAGCAGTTTGGGCAAAAACACCATATATTTT
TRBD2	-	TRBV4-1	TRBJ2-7	CARWTSGKGEAYEQYF	TGCGCCAGGTGGACTAGCGGGAAGGGTGAGGCCTACGAGCAGTACTTC
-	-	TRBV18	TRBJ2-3	CASSPLSGATDTQYF	TGTGCCAGCTCACCTCTAAGTGGAGCTACAGATACGCAGTATTTT
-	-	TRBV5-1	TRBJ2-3	CASSLVSIDTDTQYF	TGCGCCAGCAGCTTGGTGTCCATAGACACAGATACGCAGTATTTT
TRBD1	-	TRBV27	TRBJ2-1	CASSLISGQGYYNEQFF	TGTGCCAGCAGTTTAATATCGGGACAGGGGTATTACAATGAGCAGTTCTTC
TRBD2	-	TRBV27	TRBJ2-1	CASWIGTSGNNEQFF	TGTGCCAGCTGGATCGGGACTAGCGGGAACAATGAGCAGTTCTTC
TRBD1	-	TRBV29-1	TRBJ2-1	CSVDRGYEQFF	TGCAGCGTTGACAGGGGGTATGAGCAGTTCTTC
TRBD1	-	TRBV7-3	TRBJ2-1	CASSTTRDSNEQFF	TGTGCCAGCAGCACCACCCGGGACAGCAATGAGCAGTTCTTC
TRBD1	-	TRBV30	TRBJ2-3	CAWRGTGGGADTQYF	TGTGCCTGGAGGGGGACAGGGGGCGGCGCAGATACGCAGTATTTT
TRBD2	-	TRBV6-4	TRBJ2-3	CASRESGGSWTQYF	TGTGCCAGCAGGGAGTCCGGGGGGTCATGGACGCAGTATTTT